The 28 T cell receptor beta chains given below trace back to one sample, sequenced in a study of blood T cell repertoires in COVID-19. The repertoire was sequenced with immunoSEQ multiplex PCR; TCRdb's copy has only in-frame clones and lacks some. The sample has 150,000 to 200,000 clones, 80% to 85% seen once. Sequenced sample: peripheral blood. The receptors originated from a human donor with acute or convalescent COVID-19. The donor label of this sample is uncertain.

This chain uses TRBV5-1 with TRBJ2-7; 13 bases agree with TRBD2. Germline CDR1 reads SGHRS; CDR2 reads YFSETQ. This CDR3 is built from 17 residues. V shed 4 bases, J shed 3 bases, and the junction held 10 bases outside the gene matches. In nucleotides, the CDR3 is TGCGCCAGCAGCCTGGCCACGGGACTAGCGGGGAACTACGAGCAGTACTTC. It specifies CASSLATGLAGNYEQYF.

The V call is TRBV27, the J call TRBJ1-2, with 7 nucleotides matching TRBD1. Germline trimming cut 4 bases from V and 1 base from J; bases unmatched to any gene: 6. CDR3 length equals 15 residues. Germline assignment: CDR1 MNHEY and CDR2 SMNVEV (reference sequence). The CDR3 spells CASSSRTGFNYGYTF. In nucleotides, the CDR3 is TGTGCCAGCAGTTCGAGGACAGGCTTTAACTATGGCTACACCTTC.

This clone was detected a few times. The V and J genes are TRBV14 and TRBJ1-4; 7 bases fit TRBD1. V was clipped by 0 bases and J by 4 bases; unmatched bases: 5. The CDR3 is 16 amino acids. The V gene's germline CDR1 is SGHDN and CDR2 FVKESK. CDR3: CASSQEAGGYNEKLFF. In nucleotides, the CDR3 is TGTGCCAGCAGCCAAGAGGCAGGGGGATATAATGAAAAACTGTTTTTT.

This chain uses TRBV30 with TRBJ1-3, with D uncertain. The CDR3 totals 15 residues. V lost 0 bases and J lost 0, with 9 bases in between. CDR1 and CDR2 (germline): GTSNPN, SVGIG (reference sequence). The CDR3 loop is CAWSVGRSSGNTIYF. CDR3 nucleotides: TGTGCCTGGAGTGTGGGCCGCAGCTCTGGAAACACCATATATTTT. Variable domain in full (rest from reference TRBV30 and TRBJ1-3): SQTIHQWPATLVQPVGSPLSLECTVEGTSNPNLYWYRQAAGRGLQLLFYSVGIGQISSEVPQNLSASRPQDRQFILSSKKLLLSDSGFYLCAWSVGRSSGNTIYFGEGSWLTVV.

V is TRBV7-2 and J is TRBJ1-2, with 7 bases lining up with TRBD1. The CDR3 spans 13 residues. The junction had 4 bases not matched to a gene; V was cut back by 5 bases and J by 4 bases. CDR1 and CDR2 from the germline V gene are SGHTA and FQGNSA. CDR3 loop: CASSQGTVYGYTF. The CDR3 coding sequence is TGTGCCAGCAGCCAAGGGACAGTCTATGGCTACACCTTC.

The gene calls are TRBV5-1 and TRBJ2-1, with 8 bases fitting TRBD2. V was pared by 2 bases and J by 5 bases, with 12 bases of the junction left unmatched. Germline loops: CDR1 SGHRS, CDR2 YFSETQ. This CDR3 contains 17 residues. CDR3 protein: CASSFSAGGVADNEQFF. The CDR3, as DNA: TGCGCCAGCAGCTTTAGCGCGGGGGGCGTTGCCGACAATGAGCAGTTCTTC.

This chain connects TRBV6-5 to TRBJ2-3; a weak D match, TRBD2 (5 bases). In germline, CDR1 is MNHEY, CDR2 SVGAGI. Trimming took 11 bases from V and 1 from J, leaving 13 bases between them. The CDR3 runs to 13 residues. The CDR3 here is CAGRESGTDTQYF. The CDR3 DNA sequence: TGTGCCGGCCGGGAATCTGGCACAGATACGCAGTATTTT.

This chain links TRBV30 with TRBJ1-1; D perhaps matches TRBD1 (6 bases). V gave up 5 bases and J gave up 5 bases, with 15 bases separating them. The CDR3 has 13 amino acids. Germline V lookup: CDR1 GTSNPN, CDR2 SVGIG (reference sequence). CDR3 loop: CAWERGTVTEAFF. DNA of the CDR3: TGTGCCTGGGAAAGGGGGACGGTTACTGAAGCTTTCTTT.

This chain joins TRBV21-1 and TRBJ2-7; TRBD1 was called by the table and not checked on the DNA. TRBV21-1 is flagged as a pseudogene. The length of the CDR3 is 19 residues. CDR3: CASSPRGYGTGGRLYEQYF. The DNA for the CDR3 is TGTGCCAGCAGCCCCCGAGGGTACGGGACAGGGGGCAGGTTGTACGAGCAGTACTTC.

The chain carries TRBV19 and TRBJ2-1; D unclear. Trimming removed 2 bases at V and 3 bases at J, with 5 bases between. The CDR3 is made up of 13 amino acids. The V gene's germline CDR1 is LNHDA and CDR2 SQIVND (reference sequence). CDR3 sequence (DNA): TGTGCCAGTAGTATAACAGTCTACAATGAGCAGTTCTTC. Translating gives CASSITVYNEQFF. The full variable domain, with the rest looked up from reference TRBV19 and TRBJ2-1, is DGGITQSPKYLFRKEGQNVTLSCEQNLNHDAMYWYRQDPGQGLRLIYYSQIVNDFQKGDIAEGYSVSREKKESFPLTVTSAQKNPTAFYLCASSITVYNEQFFGPGTRLTVL.

A word on this clone: The same CDR3 is also encoded by other DNA sequences in this sample. This chain joins TRBV7-3 and TRBJ2-3; TRBD2 matches 9 bases. Germline-derived CDR1 and CDR2 are SGHTA and FQGTGA. CDR3 length equals 14 residues. Trimming took 3 bases from V and 4 from J; bases not matched to a gene: 2. The CDR3 loop reads CASSLGLAADTQYF. The CDR3 region has the DNA TGTGCCAGCAGCTTGGGACTAGCTGCAGATACGCAGTATTTT.

The rearrangement uses TRBV5-1 and TRBJ1-1, with D unclear. The germline gives CDR1 SGHRS, CDR2 YFSETQ. Trimming removed 4 bases at V and 1 base at J, with 14 bases between. The length of the CDR3 is 15 residues. CDR3 coding DNA: TGCGCCAGCAGCCCAGACGGGATGTCGAACACTGAAGCTTTCTTT. Translated: CASSPDGMSNTEAFF.

The chain is built from TRBV30 and TRBJ2-2; D is perhaps TRBD1 (5 bases). Between the trimmed V and J ends, which lost 0 bases and 6 bases, there was a span of 14 bases. CDR1 and CDR2 from the germline V gene are GTSNPN and SVGIG (reference sequence). The CDR3 spans 15 residues. Written as DNA, the CDR3 is TGTGCCTGGAGTGTCTCCAGGGCATTGGCCGGGGAGCTGTTTTTT. It codes for CAWSVSRALAGELFF.

This clone was seen a handful of times. The chain combines TRBV12-5 with TRBJ2-1, with D perhaps matching TRBD1 (6 bases). The V and J ends lost 4 bases and 11 bases respectively, with 9 bases between them. Germline V gene data show CDR1 as LGHNT and CDR2 as FRNRAP. CDR3 size: 11 residues. The CDR3 sequence is CASGSQGKQFF. The CDR3 coding sequence is TGTGCTAGTGGTTCCCAGGGGAAGCAGTTCTTC. Filled out from reference TRBV12-5 and TRBJ2-1, the complete variable domain reads DARVTQTPRHKVTEMGQEVTMRCQPILGHNTVFWYRQTMMQGLELLAYFRNRAPLDDSGMPKDRFSAEMPDATLATLKIQPSEPRDSAVYFCASGSQGKQFFGPGTRLTVL.

The chain is built from TRBV2 and TRBJ1-1, with D perhaps TRBD1 (6 bases). Germline loops: CDR1 SNHLY, CDR2 FYNNEI. This CDR3 comprises 14 residues. The germline V and J ends were trimmed by 4 bases and 6 bases, with 15 bases remaining between them. DNA of the CDR3: TGTGCCAGCAGTGGACAGGAGTCCGGTTCTGAAGCTTTCTTT. Its protein product is CASSGQESGSEAFF.

The chain carries TRBV2 and TRBJ2-7, with D maybe TRBD1 (6 bases). Per germline, CDR1 SNHLY and CDR2 FYNNEI. Trimming took off 7 bases at V and 6 bases at J, with 16 bases between the two ends. The CDR3 covers 13 residues. CDR3 coding DNA: TGTGCCAGCACCCTAACAGGGTTCGGCGAGCAGTACTTC. It is translated as CASTLTGFGEQYF.

This chain uses TRBV30 with TRBJ2-5; 13 bases line up with TRBD2. V shed 3 bases, J shed 4 bases, and the junction held 5 bases outside the gene matches. CDR1 and CDR2 (germline): GTSNPN, SVGIG (reference sequence). The CDR3 loop spans 15 amino acids. DNA of the CDR3: TGTGCCTGGAGCCAAGGACTAGCGGGAGCAGAGACCCAGTACTTC. It translates to CAWSQGLAGAETQYF.

The rearrangement uses TRBV25-1 and TRBJ1-4; D gene unclear. Germline CDR1 and CDR2: MGHDK and SYGVNS. The CDR3 totals 16 residues. Trimming left V 0 bases short and J 4 bases short, with 12 bases between. The CDR3 sequence is CASSEYRTGFNEKLFF. CDR3 bases: TGTGCCAGCAGTGAATATCGGACGGGGTTTAATGAAAAACTGTTTTTT.

In this sample, this clone turned up once. This rearrangement joins TRBV2 to TRBJ1-1; D not resolved. The V end was cut by 1 base, the J end by 8 bases, with 14 bases between. The CDR3 has 14 amino acids. Germline CDR1 and CDR2: SNHLY and FYNNEI. The CDR3 DNA follows: TGTGCCAGCAGTGAAGTCCCGCTCGAGGCCGAAGCTTTCTTT. This encodes CASSEVPLEAEAFF. Filled out from reference TRBV2 and TRBJ1-1, the complete variable domain reads EPEVTQTPSHQVTQMGQEVILRCVPISNHLYFYWYRQILGQKVEFLVSFYNNEISEKSEIFDDQFSVERPDGSNFTLKIRSTKLEDSAMYFCASSEVPLEAEAFFGQGTRLTVV.

This chain links TRBV27 with TRBJ2-7; 8 positions agree with TRBD1. Per the germline V gene, CDR1 is MNHEY and CDR2 is SMNVEV (reference sequence). The CDR3 length is 11 residues. This CDR3 reads CTTGEAYEQYF. In DNA, the CDR3 is TGTACGACAGGGGAGGCCTACGAGCAGTACTTC.

The rearrangement links TRBV18 to TRBJ2-5; TRBD2 matches 8 bases. This CDR3 region has 16 residues. Losses at the gene ends were 3 bases for V and 1 base for J; bases not matched to a gene: 7. Germline lookup yields CDR1 KGHSH and CDR2 LQKENI. Here the CDR3 DNA reads TGTGCCAGCTCACCCCTCGGGAGGGACCCCCAAGAGACCCAGTACTTC. This encodes CASSPLGRDPQETQYF.

The chain recombines TRBV5-1 with TRBJ1-2, with TRBD1 identical over 8 bases. Germline V gene lookup returns CDR1 SGHRS and CDR2 YFSETQ. Losses at the gene ends were 4 bases for V and 0 bases for J; bases not matched to a gene: 5. CDR3 length: 15 residues. The CDR3 nucleotides are TGCGCCAGCAGCCGAGGACAGGGTTCTAACTATGGCTACACCTTC. Residues: CASSRGQGSNYGYTF.

V usage is TRBV29-1 and J usage is TRBJ2-5; a possible D gene is TRBD1 (5 bases). V dropped 0 bases and J dropped 4 bases, with 24 bases sitting between them. Germline V gene data show CDR1 as SQVTM and CDR2 as ANQGSEA. This CDR3 is 18 amino acids long. The CDR3 region has the DNA TGCAGCGTTGAAGATCGCGGCCTTGGGGCCCTGAAGGCAGAGACCCAGTACTTC. This gives the protein CSVEDRGLGALKAETQYF.

This chain joins TRBV30 and TRBJ2-1, with TRBD2 matching over 7 bases. This CDR3 region has 14 residues. V trimming: 0 bases; J trimming: 9 bases; junction bases outside the gene matches: 8. Germline V gene lookup returns CDR1 GTSNPN and CDR2 SVGIG (reference sequence). Here the CDR3 reads CAWSVRGRATEQFF. The CDR3 DNA is TGTGCCTGGAGTGTACGGGGGAGGGCCACTGAGCAGTTCTTC.

The chain recombines TRBV5-6 with TRBJ1-3, with D uncertain. Trimming left V 4 bases short and J 3 bases short, with 5 bases between. The CDR3 has 12 amino acids. Germline V gives CDR1 SGHDT, CDR2 YYEEEE. The CDR3 reads CASSLFGNTIYF. In nucleotides, the CDR3 is TGTGCCAGCAGCCTCTTTGGAAACACCATATATTTT.

The chain employs TRBV28 and TRBJ2-7, with no clear D. Germline V gene lookup returns CDR1 MDHEN and CDR2 SYDVKM. This CDR3 contains 15 residues. The V end lost 3 bases, the J end lost 3 bases, and 15 bases lay between the germline ends. Here the CDR3 reads CASSLKAGAIYEQYF. The CDR3 nucleotides read TGTGCCAGCAGTTTGAAGGCAGGCGCTATCTACGAGCAGTACTTC.

This clone was counted once. V usage is TRBV6-4 and J usage is TRBJ2-7, with 9 bases fitting TRBD2. The CDR3 sequence is 14 residues long. The germline V gene encodes CDR1 MRHNA and CDR2 SNTAGT. V lost 4 bases to trimming and J lost 5 bases; unmatched junction nucleotides: 6. The CDR3 DNA reads TGTGCCAGCAGTGGCAGACTAGCGGTCCACGAGCAGTACTTC. Its translation: CASSGRLAVHEQYF.

CDR3 protein: CASRELAGDYNEQFF. Here the CDR3 DNA reads TGTGCCAGCCGGGAACTAGCGGGAGACTACAATGAGCAGTTCTTC. This chain uses TRBV2 with TRBJ2-1, with 11 nucleotides matching TRBD2. The germline gives CDR1 SNHLY, CDR2 FYNNEI. This CDR3 has 15 amino acids. Unmatched junction bases numbered 6, after V lost 8 bases and J lost 3 bases.